The rows below give T cell receptor beta chains drawn from one sample of a study of T cells in Graves' hyperthyroidism and ophthalmopathy. TCRdb itself ran the multiplex PCR reads through MiXCR, one entry per CDR3 protein. The repertoire includes hundreds of thousands of distinct CDR3 sequences, about 45% of them detected once, and less than 9% sits in the top ten. The sample taken for sequencing was peripheral blood or thyroid tissue (not recorded which). These receptors came from an adult man with Graves' disease, either hyperthyroidism or ophthalmopathy (not recorded which). CDR3s include the opening cysteine and the closing phenylalanine or tryptophan. The D gene is left open where the match is weak. The listing skips clone size in some rows; elsewhere it reads once, few, many or a size class.

>few|TRBJ2-7|TRBV20-1|.
TGCAGTGCTAGGCGGCGCAGCAGCTACGAGCAGTACTTC
CSARRRSSYEQYF
>.|TRBJ1-1|TRBV25-1|.
TGTGCCAGCCACTCCGGTGGGGGAGGGAACGCTGAAGCTTTCTTT
CASHSGGGGNAEAFF
>few|TRBJ2-7|TRBV13|.
TGTGCCAGCAGCTTAGGGGGACGCGGAATCTACGAGCAGTACTTC
CASSLGGRGIYEQYF
>.|TRBJ2-1|TRBV25-1|TRBD2
TGTGCCAGCAGCGGGAGGGCCTCCTACAATGAGCAGTTCTTC
CASSGRASYNEQFF
>many|TRBJ2-7|TRBV10-3|TRBD1
TGTGCCATCAGTGAGACAGGGGACTACGAGCAGTACTTC
CAISETGDYEQYF
>.|TRBJ1-4|TRBV24-1|TRBD1
TGTGCCACCAGAGGACAGGCGAATAATGAAAAACTGTTTTTT
CATRGQANNEKLFF
>few|TRBJ2-7|TRBV20-1|.
TGCAGTGCTAGAGGTGTCAGGACTTACGAGCAGTACTTC
CSARGVRTYEQYF
>.|TRBJ2-3|TRBV14|TRBD2
TGTGCCAGCAGCGGACTAGCGTCTAAAGATACGCAGTATTTT
CASSGLASKDTQYF
>.|TRBJ1-6|TRBV10-3|TRBD1
TGTGCCAGCAGGGGGAGGGGGTGGGGTTCACCCCTCCACTTT
CASRGRGWGSPLHF
>many|TRBJ1-6|TRBV15|.
TGTGCCACCAGCAGAGATAATTCACCCCTCCACTTT
CATSRDNSPLHF
>.|TRBJ2-2|TRBV5-1|.
TGCACCAGCAGACGATGGGGGCGCGGCGGGGAGCTGTTTTTT
CTSRRWGRGGELFF
>.|TRBJ2-3|TRBV7-9|.
TGTGCCAGCAGCTCCCCCTCGGGGGGCGCAGATACGCAGTATTTT
CASSSPSGGADTQYF
>.|TRBJ2-7|TRBV7-9|TRBD2
TGTGCCAGCAGCCCTCAGCGGGGCCGGGGGTACGAGCAGTACTTC
CASSPQRGRGYEQYF
>many|TRBJ1-1|TRBV29-1|.
TGCAGCGTTGAAGATCAAACGAACACTGAAGCTTTCTTT
CSVEDQTNTEAFF
>once|TRBJ1-1|TRBV29-1|.
TGCAGCAGTGAATCCTCGAACACTGAAGCTTTCTTT
CSSESSNTEAFF
>.|TRBJ1-4|TRBV2|.
TGTGCCAGCAAAAGGACACTGAATGAAAAACTGTTTTTT
CASKRTLNEKLFF
>.|TRBJ1-6|TRBV25-1|.
TGTGCCAGCAGAGATGGCCAGGGGTATTCACCCCTCCACTTT
CASRDGQGYSPLHF
>few|TRBJ1-6|TRBV2|.
TGTGCCAGCAGCCAACAGGGATATAATTCACCCCTCCACTTT
CASSQQGYNSPLHF
>.|TRBJ1-2|TRBV20-1|.
TGCAGTGCTAGAGGTTATGGCTACACCTTC
CSARGYGYTF
>.|TRBJ1-4|TRBV2|.
TGTGCCAGCAGGGACAGACGAGAAAAACTGTTTTTT
CASRDRREKLFF
>few|TRBJ2-2|TRBV5-1|TRBD2
TGCGCCAGCAGCTTTTATCCTAGCGGAAACACCGGGGAGCTGTTTTTT
CASSFYPSGNTGELFF
>.|TRBJ1-2|TRBV11-2|.
TGTGCCAGCAGCCTAAAGGACAAGATTGATGGCTACACCTTC
CASSLKDKIDGYTF
>.|TRBJ1-5|TRBV24-1|TRBD1
TGTGCCACCAGTGACCTACCGGGACAGGGGCACAATGAGCCCCAGCATTTT
CATSDLPGQGHNEPQHF
>.|TRBJ1-6|TRBV7-2|TRBD1
TGTGCCAGCAGCCTATCGACAGGGGGCCGTTATTCACCCCTCCACTTT
CASSLSTGGRYSPLHF
>many|TRBJ2-7|TRBV7-8|.
TGTGCCAGCAGCTTAGTCCCCAGCAGTAACGAGCAGTACTTC
CASSLVPSSNEQYF
>.|TRBJ2-7|TRBV11-2|.
TGTGCCAGCAGCTTAACTGGGCGGGACTCCTACGAGCAGTACTTC
CASSLTGRDSYEQYF
>.|TRBJ2-5|TRBV7-9|.
TGTGCCAGCAGCTTGGATGTGGGGTACGGAGAGACCCAGTACTTC
CASSLDVGYGETQYF
>.|TRBJ1-5|TRBV2|TRBD1
TGTGCCAGCAGTGAGGACAGGGGGAAGGGCAATCAGCCCCAGCATTTT
CASSEDRGKGNQPQHF
>.|TRBJ1-3|TRBV20-1|.
TGCAGTGCTAGAGATGGGCGAGGGGTGGGAAACACCATATATTTT
CSARDGRGVGNTIYF
>.|TRBJ1-2|TRBV29-1|.
TGCAGCGTTGAAGATCAGACGAGGGGCTACACCTTC
CSVEDQTRGYTF
>many|TRBJ1-2|TRBV24-1|.
TGTGCCACCAGTGATACTGGTGGGGGGAGCTACACCTTC
CATSDTGGGSYTF
>.|TRBJ2-5|TRBV20-1|.
TGCAGTGCTAGGGGTCACGTCCATGAGACCCAGTACTTC
CSARGHVHETQYF
>many|TRBJ1-6|TRBV2|.
TGTGCCAGCAGTGAAACGAGGAATTCACCCCTCCACTTT
CASSETRNSPLHF
>.|TRBJ2-3|TRBV24-1|TRBD2
TGTGCCACCAGTAGTACTAGCGGGACTGTAGATGCGCAGTATTTT
CATSSTSGTVDAQYF
>.|TRBJ1-2|TRBV29-1|.
TGCAGCGTTGTTGGGGGGATCTATGGCTACACCTTC
CSVVGGIYGYTF
>few|TRBJ1-4|TRBV12-3/TRBV12-4|TRBD1
TGTGCCAGCAGTGAGGACAGGAATGAAAAACTGTTTTTT
CASSEDRNEKLFF
>few|TRBJ1-4|TRBV9|.
TGTGCCAGCAGCGTAGTTGGGCAGACTAATGAAAAACTGTTTTTT
CASSVVGQTNEKLFF
>many|TRBJ1-4|TRBV29-1|TRBD1
TGCAGCGTCATCACAGGGGTTAATGAAAAACTGTTTTTT
CSVITGVNEKLFF
>many|TRBJ2-5|TRBV29-1|.
TGCAGCGTTGGGGAAGGAGGGTGGGAGACCCAGTACTTC
CSVGEGGWETQYF
>.|TRBJ1-6|TRBV28|.
TGTGCCAGCAGCCCGACACAGAATTCACCCCTCCACTTT
CASSPTQNSPLHF
>many|TRBJ1-2|TRBV10-3|TRBD1
TGTGCCACGCAGTCCGGGACAGGGACGGATGGCTACACCTTC
CATQSGTGTDGYTF
>.|TRBJ2-7|TRBV10-3|TRBD1
TGTGCCAGCAGCACCCCGCCGGACAGGGGCCACTCCTACGAGCAGTACTTC
CASSTPPDRGHSYEQYF
>many|TRBJ1-2|TRBV20-1|TRBD1
TGCAGTGCTACCGGGACAGGCTATGGCTACACCTTC
CSATGTGYGYTF
>few|TRBJ1-1|TRBV29-1|.
TGCAGCGTTAGTCCTGAAATGAACACTGAAGCTTTCTTT
CSVSPEMNTEAFF
>.|TRBJ1-6|TRBV7-9|.
TGTGCCAGCGTGAGTGCGGGGGCCCTCCACTTT
CASVSAGALHF